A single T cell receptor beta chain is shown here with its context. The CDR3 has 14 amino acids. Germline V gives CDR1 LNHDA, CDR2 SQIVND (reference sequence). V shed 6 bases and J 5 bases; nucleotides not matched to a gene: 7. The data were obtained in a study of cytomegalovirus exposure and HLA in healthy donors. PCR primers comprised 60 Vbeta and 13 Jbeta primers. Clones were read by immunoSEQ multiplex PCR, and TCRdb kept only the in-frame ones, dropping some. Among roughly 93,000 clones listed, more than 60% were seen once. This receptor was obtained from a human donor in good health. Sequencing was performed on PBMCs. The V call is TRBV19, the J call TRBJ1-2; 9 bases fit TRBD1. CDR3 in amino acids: CASRGGTGPYGYTF. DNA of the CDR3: TGTGCCAGTAGGGGAGGGACAGGGCCATATGGCTACACCTTC.